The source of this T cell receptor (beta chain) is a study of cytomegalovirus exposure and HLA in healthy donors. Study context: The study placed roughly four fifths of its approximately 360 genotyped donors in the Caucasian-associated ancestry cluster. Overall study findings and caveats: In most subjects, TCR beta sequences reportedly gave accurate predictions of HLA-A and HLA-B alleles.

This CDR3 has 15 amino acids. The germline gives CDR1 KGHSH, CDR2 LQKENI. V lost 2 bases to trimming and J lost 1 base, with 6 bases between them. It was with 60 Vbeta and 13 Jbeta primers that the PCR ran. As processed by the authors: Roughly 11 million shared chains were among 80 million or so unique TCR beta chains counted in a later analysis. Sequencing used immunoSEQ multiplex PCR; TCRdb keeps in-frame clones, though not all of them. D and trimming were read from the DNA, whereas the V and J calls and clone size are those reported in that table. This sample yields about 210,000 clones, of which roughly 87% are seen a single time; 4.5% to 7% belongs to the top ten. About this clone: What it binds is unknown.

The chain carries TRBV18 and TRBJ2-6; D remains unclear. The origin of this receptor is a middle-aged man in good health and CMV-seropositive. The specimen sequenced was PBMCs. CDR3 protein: CASSPELSGANVLTF. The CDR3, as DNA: TGTGCCAGCTCACCAGAGCTTTCTGGGGCCAACGTCCTGACTTTC.